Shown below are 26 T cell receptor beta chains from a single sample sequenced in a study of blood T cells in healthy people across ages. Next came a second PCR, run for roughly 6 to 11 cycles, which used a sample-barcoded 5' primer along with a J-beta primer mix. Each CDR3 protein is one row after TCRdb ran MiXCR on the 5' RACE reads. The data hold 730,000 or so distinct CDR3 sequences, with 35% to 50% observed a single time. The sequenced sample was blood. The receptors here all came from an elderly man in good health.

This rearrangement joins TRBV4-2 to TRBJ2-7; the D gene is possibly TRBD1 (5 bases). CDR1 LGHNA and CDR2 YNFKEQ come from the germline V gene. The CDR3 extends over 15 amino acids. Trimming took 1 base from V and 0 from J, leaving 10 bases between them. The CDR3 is CASSQALDSSYEQYF. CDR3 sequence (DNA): TGTGCCAGCAGCCAAGCCCTCGACAGCTCCTACGAGCAGTACTTC.

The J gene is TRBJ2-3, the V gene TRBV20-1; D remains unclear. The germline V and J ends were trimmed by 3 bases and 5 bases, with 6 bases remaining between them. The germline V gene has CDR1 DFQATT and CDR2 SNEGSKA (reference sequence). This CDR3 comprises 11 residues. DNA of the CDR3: TGCAGTGCTAGTAGGGTAGATACGCAGTATTTT. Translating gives CSASRVDTQYF.

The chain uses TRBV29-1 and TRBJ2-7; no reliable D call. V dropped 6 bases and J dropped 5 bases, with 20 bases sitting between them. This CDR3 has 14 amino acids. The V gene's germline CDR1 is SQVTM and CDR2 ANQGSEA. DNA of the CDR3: TGCAGCGTCCTTCTGGTTCAGAAGGTCGACGAGCAGTACTTC. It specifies CSVLLVQKVDEQYF.

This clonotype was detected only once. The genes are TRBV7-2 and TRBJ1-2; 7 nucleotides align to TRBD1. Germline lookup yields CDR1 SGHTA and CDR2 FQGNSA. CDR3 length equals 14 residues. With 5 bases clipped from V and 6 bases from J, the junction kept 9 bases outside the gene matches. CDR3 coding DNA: TGTGCCAGCAGCGTAACCGGGACAGCAAATGGCTACACCTTC. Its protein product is CASSVTGTANGYTF. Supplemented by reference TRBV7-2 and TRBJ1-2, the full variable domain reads GAGVSQSPSNKVTEKGKDVELRCDPISGHTALYWYRQSLGQGLEFLIYFQGNSAPDKSGLPSDRFSAERTGGSVSTLTIQRTQQEDSAVYLCASSVTGTANGYTFGSGTRLTVV.

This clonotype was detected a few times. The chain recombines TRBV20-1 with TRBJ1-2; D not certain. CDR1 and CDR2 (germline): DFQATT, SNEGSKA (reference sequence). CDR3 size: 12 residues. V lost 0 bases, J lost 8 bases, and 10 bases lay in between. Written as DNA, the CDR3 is TGCAGTGCTAGAGACCCGAAGTGCGGCTACACCTTC. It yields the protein CSARDPKCGYTF.

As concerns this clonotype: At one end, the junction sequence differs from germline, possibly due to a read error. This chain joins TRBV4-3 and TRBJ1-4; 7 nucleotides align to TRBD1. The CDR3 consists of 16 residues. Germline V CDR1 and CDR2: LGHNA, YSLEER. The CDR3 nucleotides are TGCGCCAGCAGCCACCTTGGGGAGGGGGCTTATGAAAAACCGTTTTTT. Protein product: CASSHLGEGAYEKPFF.

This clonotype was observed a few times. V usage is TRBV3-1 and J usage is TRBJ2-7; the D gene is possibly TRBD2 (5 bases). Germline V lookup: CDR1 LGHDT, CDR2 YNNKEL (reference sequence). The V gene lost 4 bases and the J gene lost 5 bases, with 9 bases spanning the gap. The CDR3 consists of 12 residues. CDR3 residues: CASSRAADEQYF. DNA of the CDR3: TGTGCCAGCAGCCGGGCAGCGGACGAGCAGTACTTC.

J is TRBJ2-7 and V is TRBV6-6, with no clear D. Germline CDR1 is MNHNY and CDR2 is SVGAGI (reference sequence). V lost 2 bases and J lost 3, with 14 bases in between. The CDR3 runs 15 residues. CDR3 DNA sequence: TGTGCCAGCAGTTACGCCGACCGAGGTGGCTACGAGCAGTACTTC. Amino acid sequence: CASSYADRGGYEQYF.

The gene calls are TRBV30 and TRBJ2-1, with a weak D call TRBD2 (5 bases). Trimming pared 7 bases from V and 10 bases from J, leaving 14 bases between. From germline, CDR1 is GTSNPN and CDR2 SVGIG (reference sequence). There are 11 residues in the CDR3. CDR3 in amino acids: CASDLGGEQFF. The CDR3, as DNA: TGTGCCTCAGATTTAGGAGGCGAGCAGTTCTTC.

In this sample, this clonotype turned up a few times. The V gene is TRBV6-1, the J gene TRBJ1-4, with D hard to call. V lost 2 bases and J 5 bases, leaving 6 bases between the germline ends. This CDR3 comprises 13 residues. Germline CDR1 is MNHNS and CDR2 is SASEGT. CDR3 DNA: TGTGCCAGCAGTGAACAGCCAAATGAAAAACTGTTTTTT. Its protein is CASSEQPNEKLFF.

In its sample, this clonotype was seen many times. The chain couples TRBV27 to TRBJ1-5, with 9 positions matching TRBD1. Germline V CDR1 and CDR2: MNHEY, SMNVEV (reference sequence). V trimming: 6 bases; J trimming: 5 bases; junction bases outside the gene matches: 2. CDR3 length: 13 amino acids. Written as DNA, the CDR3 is TGTGCCAGCAGCGGGACAGGGCATCAGCCCCAGCATTTT. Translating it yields CASSGTGHQPQHF.

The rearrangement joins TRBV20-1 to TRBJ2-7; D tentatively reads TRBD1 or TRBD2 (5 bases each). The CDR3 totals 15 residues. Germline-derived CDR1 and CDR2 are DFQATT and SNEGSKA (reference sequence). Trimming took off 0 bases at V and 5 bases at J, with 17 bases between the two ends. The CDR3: CSARDYRTRSDEQYF. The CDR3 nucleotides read TGCAGTGCTAGAGATTACAGGACTCGAAGTGACGAGCAGTACTTC.

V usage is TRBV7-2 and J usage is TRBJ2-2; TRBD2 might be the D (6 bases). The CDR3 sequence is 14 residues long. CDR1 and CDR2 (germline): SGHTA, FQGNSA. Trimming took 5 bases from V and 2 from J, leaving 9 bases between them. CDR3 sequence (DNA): TGTGCCAGCAGCCGGGGGTTTAACACCGGGGAGCTGTTTTTT. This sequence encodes CASSRGFNTGELFF.

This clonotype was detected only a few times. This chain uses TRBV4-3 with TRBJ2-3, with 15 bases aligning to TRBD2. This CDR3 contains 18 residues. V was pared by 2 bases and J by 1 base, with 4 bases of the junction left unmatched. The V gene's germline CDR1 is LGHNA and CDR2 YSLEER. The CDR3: CASSQRTSGGAGTDTQYF. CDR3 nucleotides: TGCGCCAGCAGCCAACGGACTAGCGGGGGGGCGGGCACAGATACGCAGTATTTT.

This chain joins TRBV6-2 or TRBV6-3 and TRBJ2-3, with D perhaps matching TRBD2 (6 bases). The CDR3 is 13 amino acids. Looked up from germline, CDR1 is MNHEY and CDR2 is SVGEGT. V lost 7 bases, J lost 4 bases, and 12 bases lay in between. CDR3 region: CASMAGTSDTQYF. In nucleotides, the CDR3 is TGTGCCAGCATGGCGGGGACTTCAGATACGCAGTATTTT.

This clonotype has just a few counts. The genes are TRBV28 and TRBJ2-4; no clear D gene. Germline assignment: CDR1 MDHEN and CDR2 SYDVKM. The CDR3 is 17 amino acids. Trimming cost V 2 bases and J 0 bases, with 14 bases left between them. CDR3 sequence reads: CASSLIGRRVAKNIQYF. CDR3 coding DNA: TGTGCCAGCAGTTTAATCGGCCGTAGGGTAGCCAAAAACATTCAGTACTTC. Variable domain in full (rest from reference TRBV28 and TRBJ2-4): DVKVTQSSRYLVKRTGEKVFLECVQDMDHENMFWYRQDPGLGLRLIYFSYDVKMKEKGDIPEGYSVSREKKERFSLILESASTNQTSMYLCASSLIGRRVAKNIQYFGAGTRLSVL.

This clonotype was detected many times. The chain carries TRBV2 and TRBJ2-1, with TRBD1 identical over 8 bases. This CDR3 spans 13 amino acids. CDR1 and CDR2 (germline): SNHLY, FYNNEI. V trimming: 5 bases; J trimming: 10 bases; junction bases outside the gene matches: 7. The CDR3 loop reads CASSFRGLVEQFF. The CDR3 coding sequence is TGTGCCAGCAGTTTCAGGGGGCTAGTGGAGCAGTTCTTC.

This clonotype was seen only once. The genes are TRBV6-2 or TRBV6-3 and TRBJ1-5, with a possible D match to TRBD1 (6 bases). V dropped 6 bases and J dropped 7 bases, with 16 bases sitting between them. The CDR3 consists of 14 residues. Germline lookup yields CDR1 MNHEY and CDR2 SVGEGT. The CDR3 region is CASRRLNGGQPQHF. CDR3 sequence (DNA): TGTGCCAGCAGACGATTAAATGGGGGCCAGCCCCAGCATTTT.

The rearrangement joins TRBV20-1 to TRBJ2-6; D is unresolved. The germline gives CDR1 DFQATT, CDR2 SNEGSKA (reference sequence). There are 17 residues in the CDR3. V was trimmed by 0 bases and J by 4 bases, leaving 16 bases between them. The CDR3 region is CSARDGKTLRGANVLTF. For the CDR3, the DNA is TGCAGTGCTAGAGATGGGAAGACTCTCAGAGGGGCCAACGTCCTGACTTTC.

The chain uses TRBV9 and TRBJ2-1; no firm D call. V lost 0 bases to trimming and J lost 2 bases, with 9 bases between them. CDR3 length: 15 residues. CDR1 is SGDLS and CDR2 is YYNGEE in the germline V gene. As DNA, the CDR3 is TGTGCCAGCAGCGTAGGCCGGAATACCTACAATGAGCAGTTCTTC. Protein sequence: CASSVGRNTYNEQFF. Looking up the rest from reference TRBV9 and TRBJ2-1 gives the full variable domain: DSGVTQTPKHLITATGQRVTLRCSPRSGDLSVYWYQQSLDQGLQFLIQYYNGEERAKGNILERFSAQQFPDLHSELNLSSLELGDSALYFCASSVGRNTYNEQFFGPGTRLTVL.

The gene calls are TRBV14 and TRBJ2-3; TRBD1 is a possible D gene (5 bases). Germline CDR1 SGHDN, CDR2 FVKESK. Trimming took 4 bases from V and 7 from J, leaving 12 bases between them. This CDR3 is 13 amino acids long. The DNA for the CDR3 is TGTGCCAGCAGCCCAACGGCAGGGTATACGCAGTATTTT. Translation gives CASSPTAGYTQYF.

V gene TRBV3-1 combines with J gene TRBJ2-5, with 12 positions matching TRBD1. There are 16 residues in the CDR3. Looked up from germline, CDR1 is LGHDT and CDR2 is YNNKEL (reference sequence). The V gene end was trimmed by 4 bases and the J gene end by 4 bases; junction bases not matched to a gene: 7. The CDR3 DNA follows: TGTGCCAGCAGCCCAGCGGGACAGGGGGCCGCAGAGACCCAGTACTTC. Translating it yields CASSPAGQGAAETQYF.

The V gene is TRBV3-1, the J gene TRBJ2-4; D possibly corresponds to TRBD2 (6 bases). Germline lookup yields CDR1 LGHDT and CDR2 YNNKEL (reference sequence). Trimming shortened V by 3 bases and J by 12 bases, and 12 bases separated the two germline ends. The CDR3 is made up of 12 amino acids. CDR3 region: CASSQSKAGQYF. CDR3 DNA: TGTGCCAGCAGCCAGTCAAAAGCGGGTCAGTACTTC.

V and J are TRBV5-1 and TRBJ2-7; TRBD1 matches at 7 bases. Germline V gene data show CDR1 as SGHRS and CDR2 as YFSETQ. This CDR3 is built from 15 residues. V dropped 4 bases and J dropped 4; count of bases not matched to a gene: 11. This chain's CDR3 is CASSLSGTDGYEQYF. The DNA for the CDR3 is TGCGCCAGCAGCCTCTCCGGGACAGATGGTTACGAGCAGTACTTC.

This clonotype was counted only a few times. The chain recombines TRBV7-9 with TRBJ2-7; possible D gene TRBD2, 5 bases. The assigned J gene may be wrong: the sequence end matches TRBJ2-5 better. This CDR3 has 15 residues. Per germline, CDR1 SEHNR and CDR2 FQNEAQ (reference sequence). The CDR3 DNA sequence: TGTGCCAGCTGGGCCACTAGGGATTCTCGGGAGACCCAGTACTTC. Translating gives CASWATRDSRETQYF.

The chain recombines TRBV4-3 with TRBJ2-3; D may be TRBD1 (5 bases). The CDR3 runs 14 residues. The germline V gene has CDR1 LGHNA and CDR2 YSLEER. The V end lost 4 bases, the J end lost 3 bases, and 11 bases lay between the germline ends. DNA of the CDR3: TGCGCCAGCAGCCCCGGACACGGGACAGATACGCAGTATTTT. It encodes CASSPGHGTDTQYF.